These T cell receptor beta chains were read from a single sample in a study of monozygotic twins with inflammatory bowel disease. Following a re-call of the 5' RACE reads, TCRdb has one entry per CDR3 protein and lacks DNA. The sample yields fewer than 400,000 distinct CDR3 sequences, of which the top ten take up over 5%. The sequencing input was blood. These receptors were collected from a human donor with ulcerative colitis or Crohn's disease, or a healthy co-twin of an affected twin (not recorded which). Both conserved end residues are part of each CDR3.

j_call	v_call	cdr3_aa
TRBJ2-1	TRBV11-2	CASSLSVGAIDEQFF
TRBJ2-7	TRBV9	CASSRTGRFDEQYF
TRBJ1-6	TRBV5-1	CASRTVDNSPLHF
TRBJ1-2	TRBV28	CASSLGQVIYGYTF
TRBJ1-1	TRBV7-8	CASSLVGVGGSWNTEAFF
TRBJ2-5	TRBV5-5	CASSLIGRRETQYF
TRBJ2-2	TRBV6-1	CASGGGITGELFF
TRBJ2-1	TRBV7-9	CASSLTPGEQFF
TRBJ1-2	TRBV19	CASSIRDTGNYGYTF
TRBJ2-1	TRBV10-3	CAISGSGSEQFF
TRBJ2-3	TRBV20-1	CSAWTASTDTQYF
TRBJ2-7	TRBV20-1	CSARDLQGSSYEQYF
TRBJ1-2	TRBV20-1	CSAKAGGSRFANGYTF
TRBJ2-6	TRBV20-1	CSARDPRSGANVLTF
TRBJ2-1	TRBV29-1	CSVLSGNPAYNEQFF
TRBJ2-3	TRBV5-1	CASSLELGDTQYF
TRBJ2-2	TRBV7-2	CASRPTGTTNTGELFF
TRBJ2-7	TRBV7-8	CASSLALRLEQYF
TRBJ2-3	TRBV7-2	CASSLVGQGASMDTQYF
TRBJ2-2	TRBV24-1	CATSVQVRTGVTGELFF
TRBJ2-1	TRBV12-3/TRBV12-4	CASRDRGEQFF
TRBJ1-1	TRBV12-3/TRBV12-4	CASSLREANTEAFF
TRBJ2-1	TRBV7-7	CASSADPSYNEQFF
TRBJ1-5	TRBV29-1	CSVQTGRNQPQHF
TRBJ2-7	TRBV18	CASSPPQGSYEQYF
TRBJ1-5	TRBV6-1	CASSGRAVAKGNQPQHF
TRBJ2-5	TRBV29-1	CSVSRQSQETQYF
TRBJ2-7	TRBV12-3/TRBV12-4	CASSLAWGQGGEQYF
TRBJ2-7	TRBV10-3	CANGQGVAYEQYF
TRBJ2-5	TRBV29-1	CSAPGGGETQYF
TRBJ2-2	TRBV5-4	CASSLRGQGARGELFF
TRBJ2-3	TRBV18	CASSPATGLPPDTQYF
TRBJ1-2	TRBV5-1	CASSLDSGQQRGGYTF
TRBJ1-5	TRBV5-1	CASSLAGWGNQPQHF
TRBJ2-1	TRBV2	CASSADSSYNEQFF